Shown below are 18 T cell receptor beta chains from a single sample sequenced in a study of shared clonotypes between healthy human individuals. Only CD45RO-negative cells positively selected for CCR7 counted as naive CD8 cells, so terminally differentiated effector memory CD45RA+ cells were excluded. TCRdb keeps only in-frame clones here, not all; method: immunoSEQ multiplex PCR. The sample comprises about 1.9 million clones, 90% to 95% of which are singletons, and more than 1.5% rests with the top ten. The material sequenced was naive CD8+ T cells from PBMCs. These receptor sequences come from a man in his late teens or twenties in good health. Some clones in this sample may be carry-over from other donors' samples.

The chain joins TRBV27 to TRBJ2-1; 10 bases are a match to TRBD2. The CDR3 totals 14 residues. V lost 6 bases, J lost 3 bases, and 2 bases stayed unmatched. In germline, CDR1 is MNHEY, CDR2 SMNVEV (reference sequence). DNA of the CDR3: TGTGCCAGCAGACGGACTAGCGGCTACAATGAGCAGTTCTTC. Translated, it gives CASRRTSGYNEQFF.

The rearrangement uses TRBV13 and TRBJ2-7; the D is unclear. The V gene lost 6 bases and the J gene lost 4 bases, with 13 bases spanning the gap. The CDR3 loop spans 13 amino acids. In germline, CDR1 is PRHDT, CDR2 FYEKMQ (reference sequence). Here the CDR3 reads CASRSGLQYEQYF. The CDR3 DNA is TGTGCCAGCAGATCCGGCCTACAATACGAGCAGTACTTC.

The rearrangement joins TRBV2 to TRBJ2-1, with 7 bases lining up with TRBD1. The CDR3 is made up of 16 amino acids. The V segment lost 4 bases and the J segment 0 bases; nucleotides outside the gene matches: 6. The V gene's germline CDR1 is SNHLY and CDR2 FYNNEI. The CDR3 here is CASSVPQGDSYNEQFF. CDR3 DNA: TGTGCCAGCAGTGTGCCCCAGGGGGACTCCTACAATGAGCAGTTCTTC.

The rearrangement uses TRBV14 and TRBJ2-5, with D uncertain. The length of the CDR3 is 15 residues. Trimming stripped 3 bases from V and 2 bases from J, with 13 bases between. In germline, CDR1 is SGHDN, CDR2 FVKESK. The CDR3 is CASSQARSGQETQYF. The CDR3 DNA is TGTGCCAGCAGCCAGGCTAGAAGTGGGCAAGAGACCCAGTACTTC.

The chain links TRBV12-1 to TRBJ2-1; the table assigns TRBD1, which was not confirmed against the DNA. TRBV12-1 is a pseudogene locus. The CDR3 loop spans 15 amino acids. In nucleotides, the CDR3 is TGTGCCAGCAGCCTACGTGGCAGGGGGAAGGGTGAGCAGTTCTTC. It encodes CASSLRGRGKGEQFF.

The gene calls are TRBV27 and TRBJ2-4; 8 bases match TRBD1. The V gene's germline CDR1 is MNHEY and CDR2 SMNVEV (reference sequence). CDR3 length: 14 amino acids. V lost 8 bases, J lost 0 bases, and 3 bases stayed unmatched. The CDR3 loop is CASGGQGAKNIQYF. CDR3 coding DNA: TGTGCCAGCGGAGGACAGGGAGCCAAAAACATTCAGTACTTC.

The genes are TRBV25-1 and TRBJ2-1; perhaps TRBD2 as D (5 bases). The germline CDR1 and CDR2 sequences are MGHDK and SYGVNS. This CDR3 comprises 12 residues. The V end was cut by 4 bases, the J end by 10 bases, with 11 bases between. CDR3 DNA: TGTGCCAGCAGTGGCCCGGGGAAGGAGCAGTTCTTC. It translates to CASSGPGKEQFF.

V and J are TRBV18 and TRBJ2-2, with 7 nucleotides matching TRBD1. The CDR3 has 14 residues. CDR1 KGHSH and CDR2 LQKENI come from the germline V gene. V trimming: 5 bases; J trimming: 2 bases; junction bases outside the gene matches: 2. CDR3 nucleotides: TGTGCCAGCTCATGGGACAGAAACACCGGGGAGCTGTTTTTT. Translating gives CASSWDRNTGELFF.

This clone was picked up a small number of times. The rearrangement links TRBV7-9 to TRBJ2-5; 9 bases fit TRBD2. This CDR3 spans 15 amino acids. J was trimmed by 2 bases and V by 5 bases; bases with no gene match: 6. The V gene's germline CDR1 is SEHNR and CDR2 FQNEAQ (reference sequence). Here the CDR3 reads CASSIRLAEQETQYF. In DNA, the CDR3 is TGTGCCAGCAGCATTCGACTAGCGGAACAAGAGACCCAGTACTTC. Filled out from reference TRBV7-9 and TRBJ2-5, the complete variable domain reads DTGVSQNPRHKITKRGQNVTFRCDPISEHNRLYWYRQTLGQGPEFLTYFQNEAQLEKSRLLSDRFSAERPKGSFSTLEIQRTEQGDSAMYLCASSIRLAEQETQYFGPGTRLLVL.

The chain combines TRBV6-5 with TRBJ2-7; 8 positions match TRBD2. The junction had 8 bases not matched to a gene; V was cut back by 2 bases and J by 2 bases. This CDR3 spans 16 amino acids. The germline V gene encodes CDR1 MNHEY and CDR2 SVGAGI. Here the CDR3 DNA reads TGTGCCAGCAGTTACCCCCCCGGGACTAGGCCCTACGAGCAGTACTTC. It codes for CASSYPPGTRPYEQYF.

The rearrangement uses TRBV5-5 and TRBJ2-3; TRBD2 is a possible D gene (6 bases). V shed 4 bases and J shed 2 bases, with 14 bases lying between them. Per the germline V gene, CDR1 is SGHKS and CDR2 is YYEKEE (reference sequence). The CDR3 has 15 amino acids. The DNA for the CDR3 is TGTGCCAGCAGCGGGGATAGCGGCTCCACAGATACGCAGTATTTT. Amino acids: CASSGDSGSTDTQYF.

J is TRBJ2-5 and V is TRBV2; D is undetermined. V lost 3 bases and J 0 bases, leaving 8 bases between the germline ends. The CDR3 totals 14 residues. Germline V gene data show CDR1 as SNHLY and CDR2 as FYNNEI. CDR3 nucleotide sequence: TGTGCCAGCAGTGAGATAGGTTACCAAGAGACCCAGTACTTC. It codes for CASSEIGYQETQYF.

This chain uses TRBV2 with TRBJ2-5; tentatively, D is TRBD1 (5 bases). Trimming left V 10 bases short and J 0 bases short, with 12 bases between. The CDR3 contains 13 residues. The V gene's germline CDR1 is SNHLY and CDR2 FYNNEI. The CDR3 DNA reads TGTGCCACCAGAGACAGCAACCAAGAGACCCAGTACTTC. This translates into CATRDSNQETQYF.

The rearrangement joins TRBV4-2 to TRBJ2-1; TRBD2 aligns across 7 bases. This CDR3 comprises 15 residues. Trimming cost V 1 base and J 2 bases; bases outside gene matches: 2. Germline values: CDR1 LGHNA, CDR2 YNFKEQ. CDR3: CASSQGAGAYNEQFF. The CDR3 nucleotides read TGTGCCAGCAGCCAAGGCGCGGGAGCCTACAATGAGCAGTTCTTC.

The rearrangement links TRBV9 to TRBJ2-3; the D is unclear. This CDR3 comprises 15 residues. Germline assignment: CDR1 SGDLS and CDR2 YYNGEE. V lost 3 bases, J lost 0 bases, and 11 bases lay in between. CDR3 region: CASSAFPRSTDTQYF. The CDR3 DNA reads TGTGCCAGCAGCGCGTTCCCGAGGAGCACAGATACGCAGTATTTT.

CDR3 sequence (DNA): TGTGCCAGTAGTATAGCCCCTCGCCGCTCCTACGAGCAGTACTTC. Its protein product is CASSIAPRRSYEQYF. This chain joins TRBV19 and TRBJ2-7; unclear D gene. Germline CDR1 reads LNHDA; CDR2 reads SQIVND (reference sequence). This CDR3 has 15 residues. Trimming cost V 1 base and J 0 bases, with 10 bases left between them.

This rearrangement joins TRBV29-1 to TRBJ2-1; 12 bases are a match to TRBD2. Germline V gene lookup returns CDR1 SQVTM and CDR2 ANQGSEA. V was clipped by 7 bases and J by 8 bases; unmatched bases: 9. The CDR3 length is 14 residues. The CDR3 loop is CSGLAGGPRYEQFF. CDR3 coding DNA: TGCAGCGGTCTAGCGGGAGGGCCTAGGTATGAGCAGTTCTTC.

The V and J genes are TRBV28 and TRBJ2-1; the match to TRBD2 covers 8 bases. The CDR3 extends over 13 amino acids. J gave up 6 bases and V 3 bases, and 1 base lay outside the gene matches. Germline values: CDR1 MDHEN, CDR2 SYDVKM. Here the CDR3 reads CASSFGTSNEQFF. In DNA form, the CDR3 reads TGTGCCAGCAGTTTTGGGACTAGCAATGAGCAGTTCTTC. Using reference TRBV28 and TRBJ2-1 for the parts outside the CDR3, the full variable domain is DVKVTQSSRYLVKRTGEKVFLECVQDMDHENMFWYRQDPGLGLRLIYFSYDVKMKEKGDIPEGYSVSREKKERFSLILESASTNQTSMYLCASSFGTSNEQFFGPGTRLTVL.